This T cell receptor (beta chain) was observed in a study of PD-1 blockade in classical Hodgkin lymphoma. Study-level information: Patients were administered nivolumab (3 mg/kg intravenously) every 2 weeks. Study results and limitations: Complete responders' baseline diversity resembled that of newly diagnosed patients. Repertoire differences have undefined causes, possibly disease activity or prior therapy.

In the case of this clone: Its antigen remains unknown.

The protocol was immunoSEQ multiplex PCR, while the TCRdb copy is restricted to in-frame clones and leaves out a portion. The data contain 47,000 or so clones, about three quarters of them seen just once; the ten biggest clones take up more than 9.5%. CDR3 length equals 13 residues. Germline values: CDR1 GTSNPN, CDR2 SVGIG (reference sequence). V lost 2 bases and J 4 bases, leaving 11 bases between the germline ends. Every patient relapsed after autologous stem cell transplantation, and brentuximab vedotin exposure varied. Complete response, partial response or progressive disease was each patient's best response.

The chain links TRBV30 to TRBJ1-1, with unresolved D. Source: peripheral blood mononuclear cells (PBMCs), taken at baseline. The receptor comes from a human donor with classical Hodgkin lymphoma. Here the CDR3 reads CAWSPGRITEAFF. In DNA, the CDR3 is TGTGCCTGGAGTCCCGGACGGATCACTGAAGCTTTCTTT.